This TCR beta chain was found in a study of spatial heterogeneity in lung cancer. Study-level findings and limits: Estimated coverage of tumor T cells was roughly 6.4% for alpha and around 13% for beta chains. Numbers of ubiquitous and regional expanded TCRs tracked ubiquitous and regional nonsynonymous mutation counts, respectively. One measure, the expanded intratumoral alpha and beta TCR count, tracked tumor mutation counts.

By its share, this clonotype is large. Its antigen is currently unknown. This CDR3 comprises 13 residues. Trimming cost V 6 bases and J 7 bases, with 14 bases left between them. CDR1 and CDR2 from the germline V gene are SGHTA and FQGNSA. Each CDR3 protein is one row after TCRdb ran MiXCR on the 5' RACE reads. The sample has over 1,000 distinct CDR3 sequences, roughly a third seen once. Time point meaning: sample taken at primary tumor resection. From tumor, nontumor lung or frozen PBMC, whole RNA was taken unsorted for sequencing. This specimen was lung tumor tissue, taken at surgery. The source of this sequence is a male donor with early-stage non-small cell lung cancer. This chain connects TRBV7-2 to TRBJ2-3, with D tentatively TRBD2 (6 bases). CDR3 residues: CASSSTRGNTQYF. For the CDR3, the DNA is TGTGCCAGCAGTTCTACCCGGGGGAATACGCAGTATTTT.